This T cell receptor (beta chain) was sequenced during a study of regulatory T cells in long-lasting Graves disease. This clonotype was seen repeatedly, ten times or more. This sample's time point: persistent/refractory GD, antithyroid drugs over 5 years with positive TRAb. PBMCs were the source of the RNA used for TCR sequencing. For TCR beta, libraries came from iRepertoire HTBI primers and Arm-PCR of CDR3 regions. TCRdb fed the multiplex PCR reads into MiXCR, producing one record per CDR3 protein. The sample contains a few hundred thousand distinct CDR3 sequences, about a quarter of which appear only once. Trimming removed 6 bases from V and 4 bases from J; junction bases left unmatched: 11. CDR1 MDHEN and CDR2 SYDVKM come from the germline V gene. The CDR3 has 15 residues.

This sequence was found in a female donor with Graves disease. Sequenced here: peripheral blood mononuclear cells (PBMCs), sampled when the disease was refractory, from a patient treated with antithyroid drugs. The chain carries TRBV28 and TRBJ1-2; 7 bases map to TRBD1. CDR3: CASSKQQGITYGYTF. The CDR3 region has the DNA TGTGCCAGCAGCAAACAACAGGGGATAACCTATGGCTACACCTTC.